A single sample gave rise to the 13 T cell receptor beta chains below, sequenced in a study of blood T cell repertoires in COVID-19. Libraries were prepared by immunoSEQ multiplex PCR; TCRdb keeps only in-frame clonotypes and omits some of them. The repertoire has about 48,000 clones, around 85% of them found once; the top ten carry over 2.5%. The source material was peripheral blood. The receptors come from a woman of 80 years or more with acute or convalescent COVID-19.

The CDR3 nucleotides read TGTGCCAGCAGCTTAAGAGGAGATGGGTCCCAAGAGACCCAGTACTTC. This encodes CASSLRGDGSQETQYF. The chain couples TRBV7-3 to TRBJ2-5; no clear D gene. The germline V and J ends were trimmed by 1 base and 1 base, with 13 bases remaining between them. Germline V gene data show CDR1 as SGHTA and CDR2 as FQGTGA. CDR3 length: 16 residues. The full variable domain, its missing parts supplied by reference TRBV7-3 and TRBJ2-5, is GAGVSQTPSNKVTEKGKYVELRCDPISGHTALYWYRQSLGQGPEFLIYFQGTGAADDSGLPNDRFFAVRPEGSVSTLKIQRTERGDSAVYLCASSLRGDGSQETQYFGPGTRLLVL.

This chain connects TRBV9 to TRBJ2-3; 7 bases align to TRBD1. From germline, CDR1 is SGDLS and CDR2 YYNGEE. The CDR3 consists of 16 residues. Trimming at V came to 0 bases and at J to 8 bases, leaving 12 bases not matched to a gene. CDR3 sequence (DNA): TGTGCCAGCAGCGTAGGGGAAGGGGGCCAAAGGGGTACGCAGTATTTT. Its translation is CASSVGEGGQRGTQYF.

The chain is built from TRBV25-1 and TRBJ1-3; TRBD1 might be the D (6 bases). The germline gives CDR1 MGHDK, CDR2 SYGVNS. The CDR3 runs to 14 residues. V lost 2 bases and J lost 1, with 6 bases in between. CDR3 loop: CASSEQGSGNTIYF. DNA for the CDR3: TGTGCCAGCAGTGAACAGGGGTCTGGAAACACCATATATTTT.

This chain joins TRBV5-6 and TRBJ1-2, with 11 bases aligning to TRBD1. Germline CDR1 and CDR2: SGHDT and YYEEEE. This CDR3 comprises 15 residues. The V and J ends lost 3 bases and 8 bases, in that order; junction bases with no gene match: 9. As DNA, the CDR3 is TGTGCCAGCAGCTCCGGACAGGGGGCGGTTAGAGGCTACACCTTC. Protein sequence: CASSSGQGAVRGYTF.

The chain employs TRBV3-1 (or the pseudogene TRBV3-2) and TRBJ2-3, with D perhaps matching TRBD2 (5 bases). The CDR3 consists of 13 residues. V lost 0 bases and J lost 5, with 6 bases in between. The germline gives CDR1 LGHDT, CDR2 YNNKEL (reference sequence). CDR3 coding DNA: TGTGCCAGCAGCCAAGATGGGAGAGATACGCAGTATTTT. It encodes CASSQDGRDTQYF.

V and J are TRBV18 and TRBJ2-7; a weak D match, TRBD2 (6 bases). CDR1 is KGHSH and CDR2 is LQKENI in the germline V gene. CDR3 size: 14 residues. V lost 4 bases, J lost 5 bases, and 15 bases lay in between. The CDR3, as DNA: TGTGCCAGCTCACTTCAGCAGGGAGGTGACGAGCAGTACTTC. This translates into CASSLQQGGDEQYF. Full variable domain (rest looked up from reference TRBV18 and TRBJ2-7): NAGVMQNPRHLVRRRGQEARLRCSPMKGHSHVYWYRQLPEEGLKFMVYLQKENIIDESGMPKERFSAEFPKEGPSILRIQQVVRGDSAAYFCASSLQQGGDEQYFGPGTRLTVT.

The CDR3: CASTPAGALAYEQYF. The CDR3 DNA is TGTGCCAGCACCCCAGCGGGGGCCCTCGCCTACGAGCAGTACTTC. The genes are TRBV6-5 and TRBJ2-7, with 8 bases lining up with TRBD2. Germline assignment: CDR1 MNHEY and CDR2 SVGAGI. The CDR3 loop spans 15 amino acids. V trimming: 7 bases; J trimming: 2 bases; junction bases outside the gene matches: 10.

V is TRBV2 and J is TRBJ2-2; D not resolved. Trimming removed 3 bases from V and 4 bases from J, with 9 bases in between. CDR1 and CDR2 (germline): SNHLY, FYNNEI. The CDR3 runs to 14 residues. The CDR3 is CASSEYSFTGELFF. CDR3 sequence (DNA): TGTGCCAGCAGTGAGTACAGCTTCACCGGGGAGCTGTTTTTT.

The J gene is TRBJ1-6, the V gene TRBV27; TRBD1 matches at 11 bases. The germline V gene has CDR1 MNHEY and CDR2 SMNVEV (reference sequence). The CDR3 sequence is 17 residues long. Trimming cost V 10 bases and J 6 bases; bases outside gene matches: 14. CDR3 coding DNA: TGTGCCACCTGTCCCGGGACAGGGGGAGGTTGTAATTCACCCCTCCACTTT. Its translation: CATCPGTGGGCNSPLHF.

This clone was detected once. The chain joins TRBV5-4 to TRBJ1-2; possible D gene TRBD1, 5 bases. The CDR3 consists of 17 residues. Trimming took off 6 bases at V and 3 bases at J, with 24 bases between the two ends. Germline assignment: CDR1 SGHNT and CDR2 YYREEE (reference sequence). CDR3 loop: CASNPDPSGALDYGYTF. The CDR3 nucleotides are TGTGCCAGCAACCCGGACCCCAGCGGGGCCTTGGACTATGGCTACACCTTC.

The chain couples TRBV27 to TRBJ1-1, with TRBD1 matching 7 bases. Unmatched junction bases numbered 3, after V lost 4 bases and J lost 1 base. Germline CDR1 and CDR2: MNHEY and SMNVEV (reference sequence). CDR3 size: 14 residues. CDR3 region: CASSSRQGNTEAFF. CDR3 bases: TGTGCCAGCAGTTCGAGACAGGGGAACACTGAAGCTTTCTTT.

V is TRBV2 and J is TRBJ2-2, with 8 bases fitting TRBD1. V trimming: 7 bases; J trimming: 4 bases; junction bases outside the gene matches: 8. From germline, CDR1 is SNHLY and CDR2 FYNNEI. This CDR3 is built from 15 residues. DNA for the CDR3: TGTGCCAGCAATCCGACAGGGGTGGGCACCGGGGAGCTGTTTTTT. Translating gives CASNPTGVGTGELFF.

The CDR3 reads CASSRHGQGPNTGELFF. For the CDR3, the DNA is TGTGCCAGTAGTAGGCATGGACAGGGACCGAACACCGGGGAGCTGTTTTTT. This rearrangement joins TRBV19 to TRBJ2-2; TRBD1 agrees at 8 bases. The CDR3 is 17 amino acids. Germline V gene data show CDR1 as LNHDA and CDR2 as SQIVND (reference sequence). With 4 bases clipped from V and 0 bases from J, the junction kept 7 bases outside the gene matches.